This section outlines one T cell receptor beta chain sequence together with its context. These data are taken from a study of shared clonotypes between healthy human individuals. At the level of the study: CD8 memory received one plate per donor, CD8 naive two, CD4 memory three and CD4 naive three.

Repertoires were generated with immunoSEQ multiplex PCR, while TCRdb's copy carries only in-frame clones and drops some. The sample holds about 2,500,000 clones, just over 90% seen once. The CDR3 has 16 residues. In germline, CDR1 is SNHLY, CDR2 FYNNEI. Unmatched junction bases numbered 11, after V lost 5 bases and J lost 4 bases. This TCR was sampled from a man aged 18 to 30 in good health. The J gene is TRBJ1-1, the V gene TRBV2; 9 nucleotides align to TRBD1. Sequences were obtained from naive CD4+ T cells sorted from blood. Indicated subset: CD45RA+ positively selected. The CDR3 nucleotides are TGTGCCAGCAGTAAGGGACAGGGTCGATGGTCCACTGAAGCTTTCTTT. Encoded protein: CASSKGQGRWSTEAFF.